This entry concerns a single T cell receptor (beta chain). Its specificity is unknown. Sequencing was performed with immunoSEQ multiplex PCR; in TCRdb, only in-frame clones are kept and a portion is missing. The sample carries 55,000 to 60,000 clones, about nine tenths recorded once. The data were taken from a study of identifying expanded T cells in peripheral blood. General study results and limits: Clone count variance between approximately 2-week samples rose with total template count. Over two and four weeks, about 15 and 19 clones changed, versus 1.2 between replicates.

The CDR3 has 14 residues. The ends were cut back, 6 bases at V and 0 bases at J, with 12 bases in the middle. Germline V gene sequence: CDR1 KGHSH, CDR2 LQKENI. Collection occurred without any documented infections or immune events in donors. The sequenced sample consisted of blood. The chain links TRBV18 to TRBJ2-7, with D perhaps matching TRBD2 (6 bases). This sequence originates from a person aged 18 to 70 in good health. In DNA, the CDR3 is TGTGCCAGCTCGCCTAGCGTGAGCTCCTACGAGCAGTACTTC. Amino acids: CASSPSVSSYEQYF.